One sample yielded the 25 T cell receptor beta chains listed below, sequenced in a study of patients and donors after allogeneic stem cell transplantation. TCRdb re-called the RT-PCR reads with MiXCR, one entry per CDR3 protein. The table has about a million distinct CDR3 sequences, approximately 19% seen once; the top ten hold around 6%. Sequencing was carried out using blood, either unsorted or a sorted T cell fraction (not recorded which). The receptor source for this set is a human donor who was either an allogeneic HSCT recipient or a stem cell or donor lymphocyte infusion donor (not recorded which). It is not recorded whose cells these are; they may come from a transplant donor.

This clonotype turned up a few times. This chain uses TRBV4-1 with TRBJ1-5; TRBD1 matches 7 bases. Germline CDR1 MGHRA, CDR2 YSYEKL. The CDR3 runs to 13 residues. V shed 5 bases and J 7 bases; nucleotides not matched to a gene: 5. The CDR3 DNA is TGCGCCAGCAGCGGACAGGAGGGACAGCCCCAGCATTTT. Protein sequence: CASSGQEGQPQHF.

The chain combines TRBV4-3 with TRBJ2-3, with D perhaps matching TRBD1 (6 bases). Between the trimmed V and J ends, which lost 0 bases and 4 bases, there was a span of 14 bases. This CDR3 is built from 16 residues. Germline V gene data show CDR1 as LGHNA and CDR2 as YSLEER. The CDR3 DNA reads as TGCGCCAGCAGCCAAGATGGCGTACAGGGCTCAGATACGCAGTATTTT. Protein: CASSQDGVQGSDTQYF.

V usage is TRBV5-1 and J usage is TRBJ1-6; 7 nucleotides match TRBD1. The germline CDR1 and CDR2 sequences are SGHRS and YFSETQ. Losses at the gene ends were 0 bases for V and 7 bases for J; bases not matched to a gene: 4. The CDR3 runs to 15 residues. The CDR3 nucleotides are TGCGCCAGCAGCTTGGGGACAGGACCAAATTCACCCCTCCACTTT. Its protein is CASSLGTGPNSPLHF.

This clonotype has more than one count but fewer than ten. J is TRBJ2-1 and V is TRBV3-1, with D unclear. There are 13 residues in the CDR3. V was clipped by 0 bases and J by 7 bases, with 7 bases between them. Germline CDR1 LGHDT, CDR2 YNNKEL (reference sequence). As DNA, the CDR3 is TGTGCCAGCAGCCAAGACAGTACGAATGAGCAGTTCTTC. It yields the protein CASSQDSTNEQFF.

This clonotype appeared many times. The chain carries TRBV20-1 and TRBJ2-1, with a possible D match to TRBD1 (6 bases). With 0 bases removed from V and 6 bases from J, the gap between germline ends came to 18 bases. Germline lookup yields CDR1 DFQATT and CDR2 SNEGSKA (reference sequence). This CDR3 contains 16 residues. The CDR3: CSARDPGQNPGNEQFF. CDR3 nucleotides: TGCAGTGCTAGAGACCCGGGACAAAACCCCGGCAATGAGCAGTTCTTC.

This chain joins TRBV5-1 and TRBJ2-5, with D uncertain. CDR1 and CDR2 from the germline V gene are SGHRS and YFSETQ. The CDR3 runs 12 residues. Trimming pared 2 bases from V and 5 bases from J, leaving 7 bases between. The CDR3 reads CASSFELETQYF. The DNA for the CDR3 is TGCGCCAGCAGCTTTGAGCTTGAGACCCAGTACTTC.

The table lists this clonotype with many counts. This sequence joins TRBV10-3 and TRBJ1-2; D gene uncertain. The CDR3 sequence is 13 residues long. Trimming cost V 3 bases and J 0 bases, with 5 bases left between them. CDR1 and CDR2 (germline): ENHRY, SYGVKD. CDR3 in DNA: TGTGCCATCAGTGATAAGGCTAACTATGGCTACACCTTC. It codes for CAISDKANYGYTF.

The V gene is TRBV21-1, the J gene TRBJ1-1; the table's D call TRBD1 went unverified against the DNA. TRBV21-1 is a listed pseudogene. This CDR3 comprises 17 residues. The CDR3: CASTLPMGAQRNTEAFF. For the CDR3, the DNA is TGTGCCAGCACCTTACCCATGGGGGCCCAGAGGAACACTGAAGCTTTCTTT.

The chain couples TRBV4-2 to TRBJ1-3, with 8 bases that match TRBD1. Germline CDR1 and CDR2: LGHNA and YNFKEQ. The CDR3 is 19 amino acids. With 1 base clipped from V and 0 bases from J, the junction kept 11 bases outside the gene matches. The CDR3 is CASSQGGQVGMSSGNTIYF. CDR3 sequence (DNA): TGTGCCAGCAGCCAAGGGGGACAGGTCGGAATGAGCTCTGGAAACACCATATATTTT.

The sample holds a few counts of this clonotype. The rearrangement links TRBV20-1 to TRBJ2-6; D unclear. CDR3 length: 13 amino acids. Per germline, CDR1 DFQATT and CDR2 SNEGSKA (reference sequence). V was shortened by 3 bases and J by 3 bases, with 6 bases between the two germline ends. The CDR3 nucleotides read TGCAGTGCTAGTGGTGGTGGGGCCAACGTCCTGACTTTC. Translated, it gives CSASGGGANVLTF.

This clonotype was observed a handful of times. The V call is TRBV12-3 or TRBV12-4, the J call TRBJ1-5; D not certain. The CDR3 contains 15 residues. V lost 1 base to trimming and J lost 6 bases, with 13 bases between them. The CDR3 DNA reads as TGTGCCAGCAGTTTAGATGTCTCCCCGGGTCAGCCCCAGCATTTT. This codes for CASSLDVSPGQPQHF.

This clonotype was seen more than once but under ten times. The V gene is TRBV20-1, the J gene TRBJ1-5; D ambiguous. The V gene lost 1 base and the J gene lost 3 bases, with 10 bases spanning the gap. Germline V lookup: CDR1 DFQATT, CDR2 SNEGSKA (reference sequence). This CDR3 spans 14 amino acids. The CDR3 sequence: CSARVRRSNQPQHF. The CDR3 region has the DNA TGCAGTGCTAGAGTCCGAAGGTCCAATCAGCCCCAGCATTTT.

This clonotype appeared a few times. V gene TRBV6-6 combines with J gene TRBJ2-5; D call uncertain. Trimming shortened V by 5 bases and J by 4 bases, and 5 bases separated the two germline ends. CDR1 and CDR2 (germline): MNHNY, SVGAGI (reference sequence). This CDR3 has 11 residues. This CDR3 is CASSGVETQYF. CDR3 bases: TGTGCCAGCAGTGGGGTAGAGACCCAGTACTTC.

This clonotype was detected a few times. The rearrangement links TRBV5-6 to TRBJ2-5; 12 bases are a match to TRBD2. The CDR3 contains 17 residues. V gave up 0 bases and J gave up 0 bases; unmatched junction bases: 3. The V gene's germline CDR1 is SGHDT and CDR2 YYEEEE. In DNA, the CDR3 is TGTGCCAGCAGCTTGGCTCTAGCGGGGGGGTACCAAGAGACCCAGTACTTC. Its translation is CASSLALAGGYQETQYF. Based on the CDR3 plus reference TRBV5-6 and TRBJ2-5, the full variable domain is DAGVTQSPTHLIKTRGQQVTLRCSPKSGHDTVSWYQQALGQGPQFIFQYYEEEERQRGNFPDRFSGHQFPNYSSELNVNALLLGDSALYLCASSLALAGGYQETQYFGPGTRLLVL.

The chain combines TRBV6-1 with TRBJ2-1, with D perhaps assigned TRBD1 or TRBD2 (5 bases each). Germline V gene sequence: CDR1 MNHNS, CDR2 SASEGT. Trimming cost V 6 bases and J 2 bases, with 14 bases left between them. CDR3 length: 15 amino acids. CDR3 sequence reads: CASRLVRDAYNEQFF. For the CDR3, the DNA is TGTGCCAGCAGACTCGTCCGGGACGCCTACAATGAGCAGTTCTTC.

This clonotype was found once. The genes are TRBV13 and TRBJ2-2; D possibly uses TRBD1 or TRBD2 (5 bases each). With 1 base removed from V and 0 bases from J, the gap between germline ends came to 15 bases. The CDR3 runs 18 residues. The germline V gene encodes CDR1 PRHDT and CDR2 FYEKMQ (reference sequence). The CDR3 DNA reads as TGTGCCAGCAGCTTAGATGGACTCCTGGGGCCGAACACCGGGGAGCTGTTTTTT. It translates to CASSLDGLLGPNTGELFF.

Only a few counts were recorded for this clonotype. The chain employs TRBV9 and TRBJ2-7; 13 nucleotides agree with TRBD2. The germline V gene has CDR1 SGDLS and CDR2 YYNGEE. The trim removed 4 bases at V and 2 bases at J, leaving 6 bases unmatched. The CDR3 runs 16 residues. The CDR3 coding sequence is TGTGCCAGCAGCCTGGGACTAGCGGGAATCCCCTACGAGCAGTACTTC. Residues: CASSLGLAGIPYEQYF.

The rearrangement links TRBV11-2 to TRBJ2-5, with D maybe TRBD2 (5 bases). The CDR3 spans 13 residues. CDR1 is SGHAT and CDR2 is FQNNGV in the germline V gene. V lost 5 bases, J lost 2 bases, and 9 bases lay in between. CDR3 in amino acids: CASSTGIQETQYF. DNA for the CDR3: TGTGCCAGCAGCACCGGGATACAAGAGACCCAGTACTTC.

This clonotype was detected only a few times. The genes are TRBV27 and TRBJ2-5; D not resolved. The CDR3 is 15 amino acids. The germline CDR1 and CDR2 sequences are MNHEY and SMNVEV (reference sequence). Between the trimmed V and J ends, which lost 1 base and 2 bases, there was a span of 11 bases. For the CDR3, the DNA is TGTGCCAGCAGTTTATTTGGTAGGATTCAAGAGACCCAGTACTTC. Translation: CASSLFGRIQETQYF.

This chain uses TRBV11-1 with TRBJ2-7, with 8 bases identical to TRBD1. Germline CDR1 reads SGHAT; CDR2 reads FQDESV (reference sequence). The CDR3 covers 14 residues. The ends lost 8 bases at V and 6 bases at J; junction bases unmatched: 12. The CDR3 nucleotides are TGTGCCAGCCCAAGCGGGCAGGGGGCTTGCGAGCAGTACTTC. Translation gives CASPSGQGACEQYF.

This clonotype was recorded many times. The chain recombines TRBV27 with TRBJ2-3; no definite D call. The V end lost 4 bases, the J end lost 3 bases, and 8 bases lay between the germline ends. This CDR3 has 13 amino acids. The germline V gene encodes CDR1 MNHEY and CDR2 SMNVEV (reference sequence). The CDR3 DNA reads TGTGCCAGCAGTTCCCTTATGACAGATACGCAGTATTTT. It yields the protein CASSSLMTDTQYF.

The table lists this clonotype with a few counts. This chain connects TRBV20-1 to TRBJ1-4; D gene uncertain. V lost 3 bases and J 12 bases, leaving 11 bases between the germline ends. Germline V gene data show CDR1 as DFQATT and CDR2 as SNEGSKA (reference sequence). The CDR3 sequence is 11 residues long. The CDR3 bases are TGCAGTGCTAGGGTTGACTTGGAACTGTTTTTT. Translation: CSARVDLELFF.

This clonotype was observed a handful of times. The CDR3 loop is CASSSTGTGDWSNQPQHF. The CDR3 nucleotides read TGTGCCAGCAGTTCAACCGGGACAGGGGATTGGAGCAATCAGCCCCAGCATTTT. V is TRBV12-3 or TRBV12-4 and J is TRBJ1-5; 10 bases align to TRBD1. The trim removed 4 bases at V and 1 base at J, leaving 10 bases unmatched. This CDR3 has 18 amino acids.

This clonotype was detected only a few times. The J gene is TRBJ1-1, the V gene TRBV7-8; unclear D gene. V gave up 0 bases and J gave up 1 base, with 9 bases separating them. The CDR3 sequence is 15 residues long. Germline V lookup: CDR1 SGHVS, CDR2 FQNEAQ. The CDR3 DNA sequence: TGTGCCAGCAGCTTAGCGTCGGGAAAGAACACTGAAGCTTTCTTT. It codes for CASSLASGKNTEAFF.

V gene TRBV5-1 combines with J gene TRBJ2-3; D remains ambiguous. Trimming took 0 bases from V and 4 from J, leaving 12 bases between them. The CDR3 loop spans 15 amino acids. The germline V gene encodes CDR1 SGHRS and CDR2 YFSETQ. The CDR3 reads CASSLVSPWADTQYF. DNA for the CDR3: TGCGCCAGCAGCTTGGTTTCCCCGTGGGCAGATACGCAGTATTTT.